The 21 T cell receptor beta chains presented below share a single source sample, sequenced in a study of blood T cell repertoires in COVID-19. The table came from immunoSEQ multiplex PCR; TCRdb's copy has only in-frame clones and leaves some out. The table includes some 250,000 clones, 70% to 90% detected once. What was sequenced was PBMCs or T cells enriched from blood (not recorded which). Every receptor here comes from a woman aged 45-60 years who had recovered from COVID-19.

This chain joins TRBV2 and TRBJ2-1; TRBD2 aligns across 10 bases. CDR3 length equals 19 residues. Germline V gives CDR1 SNHLY, CDR2 FYNNEI. V shed 7 bases and J 7 bases; nucleotides not matched to a gene: 22. CDR3 loop: CASIHEAGLGLAGANEQFF. The CDR3 nucleotides read TGTGCCAGCATCCATGAGGCAGGATTGGGCCTAGCGGGAGCGAATGAGCAGTTCTTC.

With regard to this clone: The sample holds other DNA sequences that translate to the same CDR3. The CDR3 protein is CASSLEGGDQPQHF. Written as DNA, the CDR3 is TGCGCCAGCAGCTTGGAGGGGGGGGATCAGCCCCAGCATTTT. This rearrangement joins TRBV5-1 to TRBJ1-5; maybe TRBD1 (6 bases). This CDR3 is 14 amino acids long. V gave up 0 bases and J gave up 5 bases, with 9 bases separating them. The germline CDR1 and CDR2 sequences are SGHRS and YFSETQ.

This chain uses TRBV3-1 (or the pseudogene TRBV3-2) with TRBJ1-3; D not resolved. The germline CDR1 and CDR2 sequences are LGHDT and YNNKEL (reference sequence). CDR3 length equals 12 residues. The V and J ends lost 5 bases and 4 bases respectively, with 6 bases between them. The CDR3 coding sequence is TGTGCCAGCAGCTCCCGGGGAAACACCATATATTTT. Residues: CASSSRGNTIYF.

J is TRBJ2-1 and V is TRBV5-1; TRBD1 is a possible D gene (7 bases). The ends were cut back, 4 bases at V and 9 bases at J, with 17 bases in the middle. The CDR3 sequence is 14 residues long. In germline, CDR1 is SGHRS, CDR2 YFSETQ. CDR3 nucleotide sequence: TGCGCCAGCAGCCGCAGACAGGGTAGCGGTGAGCAGTTCTTC. Its protein product is CASSRRQGSGEQFF.

V gene TRBV5-1 combines with J gene TRBJ1-5; D remains ambiguous. V lost 5 bases and J 2 bases, leaving 14 bases between the germline ends. Germline-derived CDR1 and CDR2 are SGHRS and YFSETQ. CDR3 length: 15 amino acids. The CDR3, as DNA: TGCGCCAGCAGGGTCCTGGCAGCGGGCAATCAGCCCCAGCATTTT. Residues: CASRVLAAGNQPQHF.

J is TRBJ1-2 and V is TRBV5-1; 10 bases are a match to TRBD1. The CDR3 spans 14 residues. The ends lost 4 bases at V and 7 bases at J; junction bases unmatched: 7. Per germline, CDR1 SGHRS and CDR2 YFSETQ. The CDR3 region is CASSLGTGVGGYTF. CDR3 sequence (DNA): TGCGCCAGCAGCCTAGGGACAGGGGTTGGTGGCTACACCTTC.

This clone has just a few counts. A read error may produce the germline difference seen at one junction end. The V and J genes are TRBV7-7 and TRBJ2-2, with a weak D call TRBD2 (5 bases). Germline assignment: CDR1 SSHAT and CDR2 FNYEAQ (reference sequence). This CDR3 spans 17 amino acids. The CDR3 DNA reads as TGTGCTAGCAGCCCACTTGGACTGACCCGGCGGGCCGGGGAGCTGTTTTTT. This encodes CASSPLGLTRRAGELFF.

The gene calls are TRBV28 and TRBJ1-6, with D possibly being TRBD1 (6 bases). Trimming removed 8 bases from V and 6 bases from J, with 11 bases in between. There are 13 residues in the CDR3. Germline V lookup: CDR1 MDHEN, CDR2 SYDVKM. CDR3 bases: TGTGCCAGCCTCCAGGGGCCTAATTCACCCCTCCACTTT. Translation: CASLQGPNSPLHF.

The V call is TRBV7-9, the J call TRBJ2-1; TRBD2 aligns across 7 bases. Trimming cost V 5 bases and J 6 bases; bases outside gene matches: 4. CDR1 is SEHNR, CDR2 FQNEAQ, per germline (reference sequence). This CDR3 has 13 amino acids. CDR3 protein: CASSPTSVNEQFF. The CDR3 DNA follows: TGTGCCAGCAGCCCCACTAGCGTCAATGAGCAGTTCTTC.

The chain links TRBV3-1 (or the pseudogene TRBV3-2) to TRBJ1-5, with TRBD1 matching over 7 bases. Trimming at V came to 2 bases and at J to 2 bases, leaving 6 bases not matched to a gene. Germline assignment: CDR1 LGHDT and CDR2 YNNKEL (reference sequence). This CDR3 comprises 16 residues. Written as DNA, the CDR3 is TGTGCCAGCAGCCAACGGACAGGAGGGGGCAATCAGCCCCAGCATTTT. Protein product: CASSQRTGGGNQPQHF.

This clone was seen only once. The chain couples TRBV5-1 to TRBJ1-5, with D perhaps matching TRBD1 (5 bases). Germline lookup yields CDR1 SGHRS and CDR2 YFSETQ. V shed 4 bases and J shed 5 bases, with 13 bases lying between them. The CDR3 sequence is 14 residues long. The CDR3 DNA reads TGCGCCAGCAGCCTGGGCGGCAGGGATCAGCCCCAGCATTTT. It translates to CASSLGGRDQPQHF.

The genes are TRBV10-3 and TRBJ2-2; 7 nucleotides line up with TRBD1. Germline V gives CDR1 ENHRY, CDR2 SYGVKD. The CDR3 extends over 14 amino acids. The V gene end was trimmed by 6 bases and the J gene end by 6 bases; junction bases not matched to a gene: 7. CDR3 sequence (DNA): TGTGCCATCAGAAACGACAGGGCGGCCGGGGAGCTGTTTTTT. Its protein product is CAIRNDRAAGELFF.

The chain couples TRBV6-2 or TRBV6-3 to TRBJ2-1, with D possibly being TRBD2 (5 bases). V was clipped by 2 bases and J by 9 bases, with 11 bases between them. This CDR3 has 13 amino acids. The germline gives CDR1 MNHEY, CDR2 SVGEGT. DNA of the CDR3: TGTGCCAGCAGTTACACTGAGGGAGTTGAGCAGTTCTTC. As protein: CASSYTEGVEQFF.

V is TRBV30 and J is TRBJ2-5, with D unclear. CDR3 length equals 13 residues. V was clipped by 0 bases and J by 7 bases, with 12 bases between them. Germline-derived CDR1 and CDR2 are GTSNPN and SVGIG (reference sequence). The CDR3 region has the DNA TGTGCCTGGAGTGTTGGAGAGTACGGGACCCAGTACTTC. This encodes CAWSVGEYGTQYF. Based on the CDR3 plus reference TRBV30 and TRBJ2-5, the full variable domain is SQTIHQWPATLVQPVGSPLSLECTVEGTSNPNLYWYRQAAGRGLQLLFYSVGIGQISSEVPQNLSASRPQDRQFILSSKKLLLSDSGFYLCAWSVGEYGTQYFGPGTRLLVL.

The rearrangement links TRBV14 to TRBJ2-1, with 7 nucleotides matching TRBD2. Germline loops: CDR1 SGHDN, CDR2 FVKESK. V dropped 3 bases and J dropped 0; count of bases not matched to a gene: 14. This CDR3 has 19 residues. The CDR3 sequence: CASSQLSGTLLSSYNEQFF. For the CDR3, the DNA is TGTGCCAGCAGCCAGTTGAGCGGGACTCTTCTGAGCTCCTACAATGAGCAGTTCTTC.

This clone was observed a single time. The chain carries TRBV29-1 and TRBJ1-2; tentatively, D is TRBD1 (6 bases). CDR1 and CDR2 (germline): SQVTM, ANQGSEA. V was clipped by 3 bases and J by 5 bases, with 19 bases between them. The length of the CDR3 is 15 residues. CDR3 loop: CSVETGQTPTYGYTF. Here the CDR3 DNA reads TGCAGCGTTGAGACTGGACAGACCCCTACTTATGGCTACACCTTC. Using reference TRBV29-1 and TRBJ1-2 for the parts outside the CDR3, the full variable domain is SAVISQKPSRDICQRGTSLTIQCQVDSQVTMMFWYRQQPGQSLTLIATANQGSEATYESGFVIDKFPISRPNLTFSTLTVSNMSPEDSSIYLCSVETGQTPTYGYTFGSGTRLTVV.

This rearrangement joins TRBV27 to TRBJ1-2; possibly TRBD1 for D (6 bases). The germline V gene encodes CDR1 MNHEY and CDR2 SMNVEV (reference sequence). This CDR3 is built from 13 residues. V was trimmed by 2 bases and J by 4 bases, leaving 8 bases between them. CDR3 amino acids: CASSLTGTYGYTF. The CDR3 region has the DNA TGTGCCAGCAGTTTAACAGGGACCTATGGCTACACCTTC.

In its sample, this clone was seen once. This chain connects TRBV3-1 (or the pseudogene TRBV3-2) to TRBJ1-5, with a possible D match to TRBD1 (5 bases). V was shortened by 6 bases and J by 7 bases, with 16 bases between the two germline ends. Germline CDR1 reads LGHDT; CDR2 reads YNNKEL (reference sequence). This CDR3 is built from 14 residues. The chain's CDR3 is CASSTAGSNQPQHF. The CDR3 nucleotides read TGTGCCAGCAGTACGGCAGGGTCCAACCAGCCCCAGCATTTT.

The chain carries TRBV2 and TRBJ2-1; TRBD2 matches 11 bases. CDR1 is SNHLY, CDR2 FYNNEI, per germline. V lost 6 bases and J lost 2; bases outside the gene matches: 6. The CDR3 consists of 16 residues. CDR3 sequence reads: CASRGLADNTYNEQFF. The CDR3 DNA follows: TGTGCCAGCAGGGGACTAGCGGACAACACCTACAATGAGCAGTTCTTC.

This chain joins TRBV5-1 and TRBJ2-1, with TRBD2 as a possible D gene (5 bases). The germline CDR1 and CDR2 sequences are SGHRS and YFSETQ. Deletions cut 1 base from V and 7 bases from J, with 15 bases between. The CDR3 runs to 15 residues. The CDR3 protein is CASSLFRTLRNEQFF. For the CDR3, the DNA is TGCGCCAGCAGCTTGTTTAGGACTCTTCGGAATGAGCAGTTCTTC.

The chain has TRBV19 and TRBJ2-1; 11 nucleotides agree with TRBD2. Unmatched junction bases numbered 7, after V lost 5 bases and J lost 4 bases. The CDR3 runs 16 residues. CDR1 and CDR2 from the germline V gene are LNHDA and SQIVND (reference sequence). The CDR3 protein is CASSETSGRFYNEQFF. CDR3 sequence (DNA): TGTGCCAGTAGTGAAACTAGCGGGAGATTTTACAATGAGCAGTTCTTC.